What follows is one TCR beta chain and its context. Its antigen is not identified. The data derive from a study of cytomegalovirus exposure and HLA in healthy donors. Study context: Clustering assigned about 76% of the roughly 400 genotyped donors to the Caucasian-associated ancestry cluster. Findings and limits, study-wide: Later analysis suggested links between common viral pathogens and several top significant clusters. In a later analysis, at a false discovery rate of 0.05, approximately 16,000 TCR beta sequences were associated with HLA alleles. The authors enumerated 150 to 200 TCR beta chains as linked to cytomegalovirus.

It was with 60 Vbeta and 13 Jbeta primers that the PCR ran. Measured with immunoSEQ multiplex PCR; TCRdb has only the in-frame clones, and not every one. The sample has around 140,000 clones; approximately 80% are singletons. The V gene's germline CDR1 is SEHNR and CDR2 FQNEAQ (reference sequence). This CDR3 is 14 amino acids long. J lost 2 bases, V lost 3 bases, and 3 bases had no gene match. The chain couples TRBV7-9 to TRBJ1-2, with 7 bases that match TRBD1. Sequencing was performed on PBMCs. The origin of this receptor is a male donor in good health and CMV-seronegative. The CDR3 DNA reads as TGTGCCAGCAGCTTCCAGGGGGAGAACTATGGCTACACCTTC. Its protein product is CASSFQGENYGYTF.